Each of the 18 T cell receptor beta chains below was sequenced from the same sample in a study of cytomegalovirus exposure and HLA in healthy donors. PCR used 60 Vbeta primers and 13 Jbeta primers. Sequenced by immunoSEQ multiplex PCR; TCRdb stores in-frame clones only, minus some. This table has some 120,000 clones, 65% to 75% appearing once. Sequencing was carried out using PBMCs. These receptors originate from a man aged 25-40 years in good health and CMV-seropositive.

This chain joins TRBV15 and TRBJ1-1, with no clear D. This CDR3 has 14 amino acids. Trimming took 0 bases from V and 4 from J, leaving 9 bases between them. Germline CDR1 LNHNV, CDR2 YYDKDF (reference sequence). This CDR3 reads CATSRDLEATEAFF. CDR3 coding DNA: TGTGCCACCAGCAGAGATTTGGAGGCCACTGAAGCTTTCTTT.

This clone showed up just once. CDR3 in DNA: TGTGCCAGTAGTCCCGGGACAGGGGGATCATGGGGTCAGCCCCAGCATTTT. The encoded protein is CASSPGTGGSWGQPQHF. This sequence joins TRBV19 and TRBJ1-5, with 11 bases fitting TRBD1. CDR3 length: 17 amino acids. V dropped 5 bases and J dropped 6; count of bases not matched to a gene: 12. The germline V gene encodes CDR1 LNHDA and CDR2 SQIVND (reference sequence).

This clone was seen once. The chain recombines TRBV15 with TRBJ2-7; a possible D gene is TRBD1 (6 bases). The germline gives CDR1 LNHNV, CDR2 YYDKDF (reference sequence). This CDR3 is 17 amino acids long. Trimming removed 0 bases from V and 3 bases from J, with 18 bases in between. CDR3 loop: CATSRESSWTVNYEQYF. As DNA, the CDR3 is TGTGCCACCAGCAGAGAATCCAGTTGGACAGTCAACTACGAGCAGTACTTC.

The rearrangement uses TRBV28 and TRBJ2-7; 11 nucleotides line up with TRBD1. The CDR3 spans 12 residues. The V gene's germline CDR1 is MDHEN and CDR2 SYDVKM. The ends lost 9 bases at V and 12 bases at J; junction bases unmatched: 10. The DNA of the CDR3 is TGTGCCAGTTGGACAGGGGGCGCTGGGCGGTACTTC. This gives the protein CASWTGGAGRYF.

J is TRBJ2-3 and V is TRBV27; D call uncertain. This CDR3 is built from 14 residues. V was clipped by 3 bases and J by 2 bases, with 9 bases between them. Germline values: CDR1 MNHEY, CDR2 SMNVEV (reference sequence). For the CDR3, the DNA is TGTGCCAGCAGTTTCCTAGGCACCACAGATACGCAGTATTTT. Its translation is CASSFLGTTDTQYF.

This chain connects TRBV5-1 to TRBJ1-2, with a weak D call TRBD1 (6 bases). The germline gives CDR1 SGHRS, CDR2 YFSETQ. This CDR3 is built from 13 residues. V lost 4 bases and J 4 bases, leaving 11 bases between the germline ends. This CDR3 is CASSAGVGYGYTF. CDR3 sequence (DNA): TGCGCCAGCAGCGCAGGGGTCGGCTATGGCTACACCTTC.

This chain joins TRBV5-6 and TRBJ1-1; 7 positions agree with TRBD1. The CDR3 covers 16 residues. Germline CDR1 is SGHDT and CDR2 is YYEEEE. The trim removed 0 bases at V and 6 bases at J, leaving 11 bases unmatched. The CDR3 coding sequence is TGTGCCAGCAGCTTGGAACAGGGGTTTTCGTACGCTGAAGCTTTCTTT. It yields the protein CASSLEQGFSYAEAFF.

This clone was detected only a few times. This rearrangement joins TRBV7-8 to TRBJ2-2, with D unclear. Trimming took off 5 bases at V and 0 bases at J, with 4 bases between the two ends. The CDR3 covers 13 residues. CDR1 is SGHVS and CDR2 is FQNEAQ in the germline V gene. CDR3 protein: CASSGSNTGELFF. CDR3 in DNA: TGTGCCAGCAGCGGCTCGAACACCGGGGAGCTGTTTTTT.

The rearrangement uses TRBV19 and TRBJ1-1; 11 bases align to TRBD1. The junction had 7 bases not matched to a gene; V was cut back by 6 bases and J by 4 bases. This CDR3 comprises 15 residues. In germline, CDR1 is LNHDA, CDR2 SQIVND (reference sequence). The CDR3 nucleotides read TGTGCCAGTAGCCCGCTGGGGACAGGGGGCACTGAAGCTTTCTTT. Translating gives CASSPLGTGGTEAFF.

The chain joins TRBV5-1 to TRBJ1-3, with D possibly matching TRBD1 (5 bases). The CDR3 runs to 13 residues. V was clipped by 3 bases and J by 1 base, with 5 bases between them. The germline V gene encodes CDR1 SGHRS and CDR2 YFSETQ. CDR3 coding DNA: TGCGCCAGCAGCTCAGGGTCTGGAAACACCATATATTTT. Residues: CASSSGSGNTIYF.

This clone occurred once. The rearrangement joins TRBV4-1 to TRBJ2-5, with a weak D call TRBD2 (6 bases). The V gene lost 1 base and the J gene lost 0 bases, with 9 bases spanning the gap. Germline V gene sequence: CDR1 MGHRA, CDR2 YSYEKL. This CDR3 is built from 15 residues. DNA of the CDR3: TGCGCCAGCAGCCAAGGATGGAGGGACCAAGAGACCCAGTACTTC. Protein: CASSQGWRDQETQYF.

The rearrangement links TRBV30 to TRBJ1-1; D uncertain. The germline V gene encodes CDR1 GTSNPN and CDR2 SVGIG (reference sequence). The CDR3 covers 15 residues. Trimming pared 3 bases from V and 3 bases from J, leaving 17 bases between. The CDR3 sequence: CAWRYRRGVDTEAFF. The CDR3 nucleotides read TGTGCCTGGAGGTATCGCCGGGGAGTGGACACTGAAGCTTTCTTT.

The chain recombines TRBV10-2 with TRBJ1-6, with D unclear. The V end was cut by 6 bases, the J end by 6 bases, with 15 bases between. The CDR3 sequence is 15 residues long. Germline assignment: CDR1 WSHSY and CDR2 SAAADI. The CDR3 DNA reads as TGCGCCAGCAGCGCCAACGGAGGGCTTAATTCACCCCTCCACTTT. This gives the protein CASSANGGLNSPLHF.

The chain is built from TRBV7-3 and TRBJ2-3; 7 bases are shared with TRBD1. The germline V gene encodes CDR1 SGHTA and CDR2 FQGTGA. The CDR3 consists of 18 residues. Trimming took 1 base from V and 4 from J; bases not matched to a gene: 14. For the CDR3, the DNA is TGTGCCAGCAGCTTAAGGGCCTCGACAGGGAAGGAGTCAGATACGCAGTATTTT. It yields the protein CASSLRASTGKESDTQYF.

The chain carries TRBV4-1 and TRBJ2-1, with a tentative D call TRBD1 (6 bases). This CDR3 is built from 16 residues. The ends were cut back, 0 bases at V and 6 bases at J, with 15 bases in the middle. Germline CDR1 and CDR2: MGHRA and YSYEKL. This CDR3 is CASSQDQGTWANEQFF. For the CDR3, the DNA is TGCGCCAGCAGCCAAGATCAGGGGACATGGGCCAATGAGCAGTTCTTC.

This clone was recorded only once. This chain uses TRBV9 with TRBJ1-1; no reliable D call. The CDR3 contains 18 residues. V was trimmed by 4 bases and J by 1 base, leaving 23 bases between them. Germline assignment: CDR1 SGDLS and CDR2 YYNGEE. CDR3 protein: CASSPSGILRLKNTEAFF. CDR3 sequence (DNA): TGTGCCAGCAGCCCTTCCGGCATCTTGAGACTAAAGAACACTGAAGCTTTCTTT.

The V and J genes are TRBV19 and TRBJ1-1; 7 bases match TRBD1. The CDR3 is made up of 16 amino acids. CDR1 and CDR2 from the germline V gene are LNHDA and SQIVND (reference sequence). Germline trimming cut 1 base from V and 1 base from J; bases unmatched to any gene: 6. CDR3 sequence (DNA): TGTGCCAGTAGTATAGTGTACGGGACAGCGAACACTGAAGCTTTCTTT. Protein sequence: CASSIVYGTANTEAFF.

The V call is TRBV6-5, the J call TRBJ1-4; D unresolved. V lost 5 bases and J lost 0, with 10 bases in between. The length of the CDR3 is 15 residues. From germline, CDR1 is MNHEY and CDR2 SVGAGI. The CDR3 region has the DNA TGTGCCAGCAGTGTTCGTACAGCAACTAATGAAAAACTGTTTTTT. This encodes CASSVRTATNEKLFF.